This note documents a single T cell receptor (beta chain) sequence. The junction departs from germline at one end; a sequencing error may be responsible. This CDR3 contains 15 residues. From germline, CDR1 is MNHGY and CDR2 SAAAGT. Sample treatment: preoperative locoregional IRX-2 cytokine immunotherapy. Preoperative locoregional IRX-2 cytokine immunotherapy was tested in the phase Ib source study. These data belong to a study of preoperative IRX-2 immunotherapy in early breast cancer. Repertoires were generated with immunoSEQ multiplex PCR, while TCRdb's copy carries only in-frame clones and drops some. The sample lists tens of thousands of clones, under 85% occurring once.

The gene calls are TRBV6-8 and TRBJ1-2; TRBD1 agrees at 7 bases. The sample consisted of lymph node tissue, taken from a patient treated with IRX-2 immunotherapy. The receptor was isolated from a human donor with breast cancer. The CDR3 bases are TGTGCCATCAGTGCCTGGCCGACAGGGCCCTATGGCTACACCTTC. Translated: CAISAWPTGPYGYTF.